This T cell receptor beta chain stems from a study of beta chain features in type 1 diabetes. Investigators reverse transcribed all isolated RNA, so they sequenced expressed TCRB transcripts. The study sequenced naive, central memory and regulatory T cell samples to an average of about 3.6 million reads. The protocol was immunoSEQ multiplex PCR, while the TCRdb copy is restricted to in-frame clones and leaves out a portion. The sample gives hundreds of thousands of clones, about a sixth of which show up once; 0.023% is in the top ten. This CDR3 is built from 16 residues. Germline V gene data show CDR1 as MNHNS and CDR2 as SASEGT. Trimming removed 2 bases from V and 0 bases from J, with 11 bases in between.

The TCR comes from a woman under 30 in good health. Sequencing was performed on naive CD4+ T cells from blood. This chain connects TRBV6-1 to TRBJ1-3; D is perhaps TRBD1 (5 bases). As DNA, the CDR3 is TGTGCCAGCAGTGAAAGGGGCAGCTCCTCTGGAAACACCATATATTTT. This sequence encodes CASSERGSSSGNTIYF.